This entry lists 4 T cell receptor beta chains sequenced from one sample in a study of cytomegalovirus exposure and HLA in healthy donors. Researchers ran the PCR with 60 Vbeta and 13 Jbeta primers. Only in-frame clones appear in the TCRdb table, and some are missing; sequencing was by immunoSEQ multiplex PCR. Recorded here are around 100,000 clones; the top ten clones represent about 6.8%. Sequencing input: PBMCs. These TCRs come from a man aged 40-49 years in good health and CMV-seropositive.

CDR3 residues: CASRQTTNEKLFF. The CDR3 DNA reads TGTGCCAGTAGACAGACAACTAATGAAAAACTGTTTTTT. The J gene is TRBJ1-4, the V gene TRBV2; a possible D gene is TRBD1 (5 bases). Germline V gene data show CDR1 as SNHLY and CDR2 as FYNNEI. The CDR3 contains 13 residues. V gave up 9 bases and J gave up 0 bases, with 8 bases separating them.

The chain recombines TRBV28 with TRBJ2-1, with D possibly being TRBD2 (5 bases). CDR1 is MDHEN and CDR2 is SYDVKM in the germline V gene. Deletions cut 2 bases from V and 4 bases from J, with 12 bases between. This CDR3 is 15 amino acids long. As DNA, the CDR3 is TGTGCCAGCAGTTTAGCGGGTCTACCTTACAATGAGCAGTTCTTC. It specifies CASSLAGLPYNEQFF.

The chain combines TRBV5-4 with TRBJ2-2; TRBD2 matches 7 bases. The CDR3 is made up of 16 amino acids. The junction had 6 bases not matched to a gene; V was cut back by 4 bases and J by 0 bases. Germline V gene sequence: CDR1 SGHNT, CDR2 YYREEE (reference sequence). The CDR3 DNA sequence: TGTGCCAGCAGCCCTCGGGGAGGGCCGAACACCGGGGAGCTGTTTTTT. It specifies CASSPRGGPNTGELFF.

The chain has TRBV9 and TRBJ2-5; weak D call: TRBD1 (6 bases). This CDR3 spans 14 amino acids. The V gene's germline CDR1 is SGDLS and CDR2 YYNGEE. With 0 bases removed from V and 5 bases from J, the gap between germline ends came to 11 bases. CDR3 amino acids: CASSVGQGFETQYF. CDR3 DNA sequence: TGTGCCAGCAGCGTAGGGCAGGGGTTCGAGACCCAGTACTTC.